A single sample is the source of the 22 T cell receptor beta chains below, sequenced in a study of T-cell reconstitution after alpha-beta-depleted transplantation in children. Preparing the TCRbeta library involved the use of unique molecular identifiers. In TCRdb, the PCR reads were re-called with MiXCR into one record per CDR3 protein. There are about 540,000 distinct CDR3 sequences in the sample; approximately 20% occur only once, and 3.3% lies in the top ten. This specimen consisted of PBMCs from the stem cell graft donor, obtained from the stem cell graft. The receptors here all came from a human donor who donated a stem cell graft to a child with acute lymphoblastic leukemia.

V gene TRBV9 combines with J gene TRBJ1-1, with D unclear. Trimming took 5 bases from V and 1 from J, leaving 9 bases between them. Germline V gene sequence: CDR1 SGDLS, CDR2 YYNGEE. This CDR3 region has 13 residues. The CDR3 region is CASRATENTEAFF. CDR3 nucleotide sequence: TGTGCCAGCAGGGCCACAGAGAACACTGAAGCTTTCTTT.

The chain uses TRBV4-2 and TRBJ1-3; perhaps TRBD1 as D (6 bases). The CDR3 has 17 amino acids. V lost 3 bases and J lost 3, with 18 bases in between. Looked up from germline, CDR1 is LGHNA and CDR2 is YNFKEQ. Here the CDR3 reads CASSQPAPGAFGNTIYF. The CDR3 DNA follows: TGTGCCAGCAGCCAGCCGGCCCCAGGGGCATTTGGAAACACCATATATTTT.

J is TRBJ2-1 and V is TRBV20-1; no clear D. This CDR3 spans 11 amino acids. Germline CDR1 DFQATT, CDR2 SNEGSKA (reference sequence). CDR3 nucleotide sequence: TGCTCCCTCTCCGGCCCTAATGAGCAGTTCTTC. The encoded protein is CSLSGPNEQFF.

This chain uses TRBV15 with TRBJ2-1; possibly TRBD1 for D (7 bases). CDR1 is LNHNV and CDR2 is YYDKDF in the germline V gene (reference sequence). The CDR3 contains 14 residues. V was shortened by 5 bases and J by 5 bases, with 13 bases between the two germline ends. CDR3 DNA: TGTGCCACCAGCGCGGGACAGAGGGACAATGAGCAGTTCTTC. This encodes CATSAGQRDNEQFF.

This clonotype has just a few counts. The rearrangement uses TRBV21-1 and TRBJ1-2; the table's D call, TRBD1, was not checked against the DNA. TRBV21-1 is a pseudogene. The CDR3 extends over 14 amino acids. The CDR3 DNA reads as TGTGCCAGCAGCATCCGCGACAGGGTGTATGGCTACACCTTC. This gives the protein CASSIRDRVYGYTF.

This clonotype has only a few counts. The chain is built from TRBV9 and TRBJ2-3; D gene uncertain. The CDR3 loop spans 15 amino acids. The ends were cut back, 3 bases at V and 2 bases at J, with 13 bases in the middle. Germline CDR1 SGDLS, CDR2 YYNGEE. This CDR3 is CASSAGRSDTDTQYF. For the CDR3, the DNA is TGTGCCAGCAGCGCGGGCCGGTCAGACACAGATACGCAGTATTTT.

Notes on this clonotype: It may be a read error: a sequence one base away is much more abundant. The chain combines TRBV12-3 or TRBV12-4 with TRBJ2-7, with D maybe TRBD2 (6 bases). This CDR3 comprises 15 residues. V was trimmed by 3 bases and J by 8 bases, leaving 20 bases between them. CDR3 in DNA: TGTGCCAGCAGTTTGCGGGGTCCCGGAGGGGATCAGCAGTACTTC. Its protein product is CASSLRGPGGDQQYF.

The V gene is TRBV15, the J gene TRBJ1-5; 7 bases are a match to TRBD1. Germline assignment: CDR1 LNHNV and CDR2 YYDKDF (reference sequence). The V segment lost 2 bases and the J segment 4 bases; nucleotides outside the gene matches: 5. CDR3 size: 15 residues. CDR3 protein: CATSRLGTENQPQHF. CDR3 in DNA: TGTGCCACCAGCAGACTTGGGACAGAAAATCAGCCCCAGCATTTT.

The chain joins TRBV18 to TRBJ2-7; 13 bases are shared with TRBD2. The CDR3 is 16 amino acids. With 3 bases clipped from V and 2 bases from J, the junction kept 4 bases outside the gene matches. Germline assignment: CDR1 KGHSH and CDR2 LQKENI. In DNA, the CDR3 is TGTGCCAGCTCACCGGGACTAGCGGGACAGACCTACGAGCAGTACTTC. It encodes CASSPGLAGQTYEQYF.

The chain uses TRBV9 and TRBJ1-5; D gene unclear. CDR1 and CDR2 from the germline V gene are SGDLS and YYNGEE. The CDR3 has 15 residues. Trimming stripped 0 bases from V and 1 base from J, with 8 bases between. The CDR3 DNA is TGTGCCAGCAGCGTAGGGGGATTAAGCAATCAGCCCCAGCATTTT. This translates into CASSVGGLSNQPQHF.

V gene TRBV10-3 combines with J gene TRBJ2-7, with D possibly matching TRBD1 (6 bases). This CDR3 is 12 amino acids long. CDR1 is ENHRY and CDR2 is SYGVKD in the germline V gene. The ends were cut back, 8 bases at V and 3 bases at J, with 11 bases in the middle. The CDR3 nucleotides are TGTGCCATCTCTATAGGGGGCTACGAGCAGTACTTC. Its protein product is CAISIGGYEQYF.

This clonotype has a count of ten or more. This chain links TRBV29-1 with TRBJ2-1; 10 bases agree with TRBD1. CDR3 size: 15 residues. V lost 8 bases to trimming and J lost 4 bases; unmatched junction nucleotides: 11. The germline CDR1 and CDR2 sequences are SQVTM and ANQGSEA. CDR3 DNA sequence: TGCAGCTTCAGCGACCGGGACAGGGGTTACAATGAGCAGTTCTTC. Protein product: CSFSDRDRGYNEQFF.

This clonotype has a count of ten or more. The chain has TRBV7-9 and TRBJ1-5; TRBD1 might be the D (5 bases). The germline V gene encodes CDR1 SEHNR and CDR2 FQNEAQ (reference sequence). Trimming took 5 bases from V and 0 from J, leaving 8 bases between them. The CDR3 length is 14 residues. The CDR3 loop is CASSQTDSNQPQHF. CDR3 in DNA: TGTGCCAGCAGCCAGACAGATAGCAATCAGCCCCAGCATTTT.

This clonotype was detected only a few times. This chain uses TRBV6-5 with TRBJ2-7; D call uncertain. CDR3 length: 15 amino acids. With 1 base removed from V and 3 bases from J, the gap between germline ends came to 13 bases. Germline CDR1 reads MNHEY; CDR2 reads SVGAGI. The CDR3 spells CASSYLSRSLYEQYF. The CDR3, as DNA: TGTGCCAGCAGTTACTTAAGCCGGTCGCTCTACGAGCAGTACTTC.

The chain uses TRBV27 and TRBJ2-7; TRBD1 matches 7 bases. This CDR3 comprises 15 residues. The V and J ends lost 2 bases and 6 bases, in that order; junction bases with no gene match: 10. Germline lookup yields CDR1 MNHEY and CDR2 SMNVEV (reference sequence). The CDR3 protein is CASSLDPTGSGEQYF. DNA for the CDR3: TGTGCCAGCAGTTTAGACCCGACAGGGTCCGGCGAGCAGTACTTC.

The sample holds a few counts of this clonotype. V gene TRBV12-3 or TRBV12-4 combines with J gene TRBJ2-7; TRBD2 might be the D (5 bases). This CDR3 contains 12 residues. The ends were cut back, 6 bases at V and 4 bases at J, with 10 bases in the middle. This CDR3 is CASSLTRYEQYF. CDR3 DNA: TGTGCCAGCAGCCTCACTAGGTACGAGCAGTACTTC.

CDR3 protein: CASSFTGGINQPQHF. CDR3 in DNA: TGCGCCAGCAGCTTTACAGGGGGAATTAATCAGCCCCAGCATTTT. V usage is TRBV5-1 and J usage is TRBJ1-5; TRBD1 aligns across 8 bases. V dropped 2 bases and J dropped 4; count of bases not matched to a gene: 5. This CDR3 spans 15 amino acids. Germline-derived CDR1 and CDR2 are SGHRS and YFSETQ.

This clonotype showed up just a few times. The gene calls are TRBV4-1 and TRBJ2-5; 11 nucleotides agree with TRBD1. The CDR3 runs 15 residues. Germline V gene lookup returns CDR1 MGHRA and CDR2 YSYEKL. The V gene end was trimmed by 4 bases and the J gene end by 5 bases; junction bases not matched to a gene: 6. The CDR3 protein is CASSPAGQGGETQYF. In DNA, the CDR3 is TGCGCCAGCAGCCCCGCGGGACAGGGGGGGGAGACCCAGTACTTC.

The table lists this clonotype with a few counts. This chain joins TRBV7-6 and TRBJ2-2; 9 bases are a match to TRBD2. The length of the CDR3 is 14 residues. The germline V gene has CDR1 SGHVS and CDR2 FNYEAQ. Losses at the gene ends were 10 bases for V and 0 bases for J; bases not matched to a gene: 3. This CDR3 reads CATSGEPNTGELFF. The CDR3 bases are TGTGCCACTAGCGGGGAACCGAACACCGGGGAGCTGTTTTTT.

The chain has TRBV15 and TRBJ2-3; D unclear. In germline, CDR1 is LNHNV, CDR2 YYDKDF (reference sequence). The length of the CDR3 is 17 residues. V lost 0 bases and J lost 2, with 15 bases in between. The CDR3 DNA follows: TGTGCCACCAGCAGAGAGGGATACAGTACAAACACAGATACGCAGTATTTT. Protein product: CATSREGYSTNTDTQYF.

The chain recombines TRBV5-1 with TRBJ2-7; the match to TRBD2 covers 13 bases. The CDR3 loop spans 16 amino acids. The junction had 5 bases not matched to a gene; V was cut back by 0 bases and J by 5 bases. Germline V gene data show CDR1 as SGHRS and CDR2 as YFSETQ. CDR3 in DNA: TGCGCCAGCAGCTTGGGGACTAGCGGGAGACTCGACGAGCAGTACTTC. Amino acids: CASSLGTSGRLDEQYF. The entire variable domain, with the rest obtained from reference TRBV5-1 and TRBJ2-7, is as follows: KAGVTQTPRYLIKTRGQQVTLSCSPISGHRSVSWYQQTPGQGLQFLFEYFSETQRNKGNFPGRFSGRQFSNSRSEMNVSTLELGDSALYLCASSLGTSGRLDEQYFGPGTRLTVT.

This clonotype has ten or more counts. One end of the junction fails to match germline, which may point to a read error. The V and J genes are TRBV5-1 and TRBJ2-1, with TRBD2 matching over 9 bases. Germline CDR1 reads SGHRS; CDR2 reads YFSETQ. This CDR3 is 13 amino acids long. CDR3 sequence: CASSTEVAGAIIF. The DNA for the CDR3 is TGCGCCAGCAGCACCGAGGTAGCGGGAGCTATAATCTTC.